The 3 T cell receptor beta chains in this list originate from one sample, sequenced in a study of identical twins (dated by TCRdb to 2015 to 2016). The receptor library was made with 5' RACE. Sequenced on an Illumina HiSeq 2000. TCRdb redid the processing of the public reads, applying fastp at Q25 and MiXCR, and retained in-frame beta chains. Rows with one shared CDR3 protein collapse into an entry with the most common genes and DNA. Across this sample there are approximately 700,000 distinct CDR3 sequences, with around 6.1% seen only once. The ten top clones hold roughly 1.8% of the sample. The sample consisted of naive T cells sorted from blood. The cell subset or site label corresponds to: cells isolated with a human naive T-cell isolation kit. These receptors were obtained from a man aged 18 to 35 in good health.

V usage is TRBV4-3 and J usage is TRBJ2-2, with unresolved D. The ends were cut back, 1 base at V and 7 bases at J, with 13 bases in the middle. CDR1 is LGHNA and CDR2 is YSLEER in the germline V gene. The CDR3 sequence is 15 residues long. The DNA for the CDR3 is TGCGCCAGCAGCCAAGTTGGTCAGAGGAGCGGGGAGCTGTTTTTT. This gives the protein CASSQVGQRSGELFF.

This clonotype was counted at least ten times. The chain links TRBV29-1 to TRBJ2-5, with D possibly being TRBD2 (6 bases). CDR3 length equals 15 residues. V was shortened by 6 bases and J by 5 bases, with 22 bases between the two germline ends. The germline gives CDR1 SQVTM, CDR2 ANQGSEA. DNA for the CDR3: TGCAGCGTCCAGGACCGGGGGACGAATGCGGAGACCCAGTACTTC. Protein: CSVQDRGTNAETQYF.

CDR3 DNA: TGCGCCAGCAGCCAAGATAGCGGAAGCGGGACAGGGAACATTCAGTACTTC. Translating gives CASSQDSGSGTGNIQYF. This chain uses TRBV4-3 with TRBJ2-4, with 9 bases identical to TRBD1. This CDR3 spans 17 amino acids. V shed 0 bases, J shed 7 bases, and the junction held 10 bases outside the gene matches. In germline, CDR1 is LGHNA, CDR2 YSLEER.